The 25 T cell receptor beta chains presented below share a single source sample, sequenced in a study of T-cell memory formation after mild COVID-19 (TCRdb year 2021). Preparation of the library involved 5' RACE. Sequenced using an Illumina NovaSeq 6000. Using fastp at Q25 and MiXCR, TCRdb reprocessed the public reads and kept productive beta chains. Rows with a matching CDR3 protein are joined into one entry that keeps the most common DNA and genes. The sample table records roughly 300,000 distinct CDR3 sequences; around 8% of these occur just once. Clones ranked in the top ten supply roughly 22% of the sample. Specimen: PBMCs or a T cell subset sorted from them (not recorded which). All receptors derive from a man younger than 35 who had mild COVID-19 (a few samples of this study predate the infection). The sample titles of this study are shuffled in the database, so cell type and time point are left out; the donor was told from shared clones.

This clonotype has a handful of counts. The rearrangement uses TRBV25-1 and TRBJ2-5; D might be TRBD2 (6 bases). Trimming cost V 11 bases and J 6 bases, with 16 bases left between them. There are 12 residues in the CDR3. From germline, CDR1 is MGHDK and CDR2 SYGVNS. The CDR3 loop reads CAAGEGRQTQYF. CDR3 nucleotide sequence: TGTGCCGCAGGAGAGGGGAGGCAGACCCAGTACTTC.

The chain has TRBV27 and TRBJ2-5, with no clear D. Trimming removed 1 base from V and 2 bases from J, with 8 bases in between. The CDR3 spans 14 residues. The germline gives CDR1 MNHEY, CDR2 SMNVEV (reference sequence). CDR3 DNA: TGTGCCAGCAGTTTATTCGCAGGACAAGAGACCCAGTACTTC. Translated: CASSLFAGQETQYF.

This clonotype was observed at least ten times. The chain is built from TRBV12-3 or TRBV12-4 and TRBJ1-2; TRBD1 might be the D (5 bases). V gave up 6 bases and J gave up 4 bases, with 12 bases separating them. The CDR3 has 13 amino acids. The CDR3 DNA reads TGTGCCAGCAGCCCGAGGGGCGGCTATGGCTACACCTTC. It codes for CASSPRGGYGYTF.

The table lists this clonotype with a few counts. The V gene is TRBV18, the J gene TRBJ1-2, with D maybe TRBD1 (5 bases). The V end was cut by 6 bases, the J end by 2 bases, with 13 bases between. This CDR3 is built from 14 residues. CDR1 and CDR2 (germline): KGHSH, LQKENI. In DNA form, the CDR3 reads TGTGCCAGCTCTCCAAACGCAGGGAACTATGGCTACACCTTC. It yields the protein CASSPNAGNYGYTF.

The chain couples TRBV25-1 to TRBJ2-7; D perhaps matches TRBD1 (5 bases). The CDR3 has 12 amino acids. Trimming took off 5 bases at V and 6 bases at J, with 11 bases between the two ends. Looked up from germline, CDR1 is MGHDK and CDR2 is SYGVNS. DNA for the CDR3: TGTGCCAGCAGTCCAGGGATAGGCGAGCAGTACTTC. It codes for CASSPGIGEQYF.

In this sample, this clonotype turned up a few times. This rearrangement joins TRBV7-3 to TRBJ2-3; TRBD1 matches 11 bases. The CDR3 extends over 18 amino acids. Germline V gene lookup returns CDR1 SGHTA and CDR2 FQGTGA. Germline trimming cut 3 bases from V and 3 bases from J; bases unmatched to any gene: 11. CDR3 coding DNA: TGTGCCAGCAGCTTGGCCGGGACAGGGGGAAGGACTACAGATACGCAGTATTTT. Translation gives CASSLAGTGGRTTDTQYF.

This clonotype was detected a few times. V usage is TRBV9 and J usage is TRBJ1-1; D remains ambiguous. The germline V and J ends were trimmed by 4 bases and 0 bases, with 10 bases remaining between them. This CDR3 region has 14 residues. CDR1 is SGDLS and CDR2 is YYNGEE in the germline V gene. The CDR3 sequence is CASSLEPLNTEAFF. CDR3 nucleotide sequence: TGTGCCAGCAGCCTGGAACCTCTGAACACTGAAGCTTTCTTT.

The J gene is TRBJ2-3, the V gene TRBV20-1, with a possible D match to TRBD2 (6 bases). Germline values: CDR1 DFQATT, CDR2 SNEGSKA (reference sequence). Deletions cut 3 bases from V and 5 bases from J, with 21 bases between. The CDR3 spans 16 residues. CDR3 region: CSARPLARRSIDTQYF. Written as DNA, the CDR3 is TGCAGTGCTAGGCCACTAGCCAGAAGAAGTATAGATACGCAGTATTTT.

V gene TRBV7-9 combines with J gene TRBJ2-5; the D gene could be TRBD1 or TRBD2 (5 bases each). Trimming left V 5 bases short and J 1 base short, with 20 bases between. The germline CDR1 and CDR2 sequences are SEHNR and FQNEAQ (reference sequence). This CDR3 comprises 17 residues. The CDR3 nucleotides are TGTGCCAGCAGCGTAACCCGGGGCCTACTGACCCAAGAGACCCAGTACTTC. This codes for CASSVTRGLLTQETQYF. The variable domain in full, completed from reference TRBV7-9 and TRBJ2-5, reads DTGVSQNPRHKITKRGQNVTFRCDPISEHNRLYWYRQTLGQGPEFLTYFQNEAQLEKSRLLSDRFSAERPKGSFSTLEIQRTEQGDSAMYLCASSVTRGLLTQETQYFGPGTRLLVL.

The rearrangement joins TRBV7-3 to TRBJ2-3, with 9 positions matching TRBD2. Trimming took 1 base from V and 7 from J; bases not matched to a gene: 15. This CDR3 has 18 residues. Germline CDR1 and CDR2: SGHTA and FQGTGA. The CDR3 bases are TGTGCCAGCAGCTTAAAGGCCTCGGGACTAGCACCTTCCAATACGCAGTATTTT. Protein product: CASSLKASGLAPSNTQYF.

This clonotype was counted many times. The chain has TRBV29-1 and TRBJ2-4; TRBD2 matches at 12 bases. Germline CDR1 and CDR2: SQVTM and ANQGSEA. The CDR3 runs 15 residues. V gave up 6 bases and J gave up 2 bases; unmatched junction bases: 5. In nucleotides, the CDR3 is TGCAGCGTGCAAGGACTAGCGGGGTCCAAAAACATTCAGTACTTC. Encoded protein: CSVQGLAGSKNIQYF.

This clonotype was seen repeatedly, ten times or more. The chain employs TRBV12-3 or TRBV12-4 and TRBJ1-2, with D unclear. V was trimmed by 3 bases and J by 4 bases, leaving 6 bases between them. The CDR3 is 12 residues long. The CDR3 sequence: CASSFGGYGYTF. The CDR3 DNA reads TGTGCCAGCAGTTTTGGTGGCTATGGCTACACCTTC.

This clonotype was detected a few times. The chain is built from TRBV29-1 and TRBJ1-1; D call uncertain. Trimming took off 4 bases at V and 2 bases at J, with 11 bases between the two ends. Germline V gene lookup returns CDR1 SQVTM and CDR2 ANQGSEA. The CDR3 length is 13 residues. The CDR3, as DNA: TGCAGCGTTGCCTGGTCCCTAAACACTGAAGCTTTCTTT. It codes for CSVAWSLNTEAFF.

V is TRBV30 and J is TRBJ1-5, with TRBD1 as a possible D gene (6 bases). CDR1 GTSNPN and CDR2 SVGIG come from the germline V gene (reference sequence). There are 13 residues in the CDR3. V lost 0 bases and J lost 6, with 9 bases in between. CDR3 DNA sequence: TGTGCCTGGAGTGTACTGGACAGTCAGCCCCAGCATTTT. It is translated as CAWSVLDSQPQHF.

This CDR3 is CASSSSTGEGGYTF. DNA of the CDR3: TGCGCCAGCAGCTCATCGACAGGGGAGGGCGGCTACACCTTC. J is TRBJ1-2 and V is TRBV5-1; TRBD1 matches at 8 bases. CDR1 is SGHRS, CDR2 YFSETQ, per germline. The V segment lost 3 bases and the J segment 8 bases; nucleotides outside the gene matches: 9. The CDR3 is 14 residues long.

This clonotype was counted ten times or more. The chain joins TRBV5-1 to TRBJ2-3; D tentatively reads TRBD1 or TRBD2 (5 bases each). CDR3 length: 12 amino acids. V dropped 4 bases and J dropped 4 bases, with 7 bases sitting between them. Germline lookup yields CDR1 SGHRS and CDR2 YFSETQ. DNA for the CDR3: TGCGCCAGCAGCCCGGGGCCAGATACGCAGTATTTT. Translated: CASSPGPDTQYF.

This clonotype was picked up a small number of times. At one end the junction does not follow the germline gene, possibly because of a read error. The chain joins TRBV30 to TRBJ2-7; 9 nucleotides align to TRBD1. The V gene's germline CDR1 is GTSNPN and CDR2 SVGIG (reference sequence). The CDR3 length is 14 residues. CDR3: CAWSVPRDRVLVHF. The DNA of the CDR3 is TGTGCCTGGAGTGTACCCCGGGACAGGGTCCTTGTGCACTTC. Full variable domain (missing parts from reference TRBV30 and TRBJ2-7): SQTIHQWPATLVQPVGSPLSLECTVEGTSNPNLYWYRQAAGRGLQLLFYSVGIGQISSEVPQNLSASRPQDRQFILSSKKLLLSDSGFYLCAWSVPRDRVLVHFGPGTRLTVT.

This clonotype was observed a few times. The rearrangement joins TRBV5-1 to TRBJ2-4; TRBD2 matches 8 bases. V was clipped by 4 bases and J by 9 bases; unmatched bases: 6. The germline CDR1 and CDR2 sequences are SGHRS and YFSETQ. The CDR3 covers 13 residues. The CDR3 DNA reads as TGCGCCAGCAGCCCAGGACTAGCCGTCATTCAGTACTTC. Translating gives CASSPGLAVIQYF.

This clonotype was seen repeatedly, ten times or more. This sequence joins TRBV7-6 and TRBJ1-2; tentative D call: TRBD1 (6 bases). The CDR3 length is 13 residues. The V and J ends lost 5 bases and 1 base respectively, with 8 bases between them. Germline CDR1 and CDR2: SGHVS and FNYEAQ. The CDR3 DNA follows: TGTGCCAGCAGCGACAGGCTTAACTATGGCTACACCTTC. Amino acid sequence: CASSDRLNYGYTF.

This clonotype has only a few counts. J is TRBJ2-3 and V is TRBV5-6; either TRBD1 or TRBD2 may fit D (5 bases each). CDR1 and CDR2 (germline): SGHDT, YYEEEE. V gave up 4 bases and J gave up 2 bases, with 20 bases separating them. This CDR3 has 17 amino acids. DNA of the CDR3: TGTGCCAGCAGCCCCGGGCCGGGCCGGGACCTCACAGATACGCAGTATTTT. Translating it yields CASSPGPGRDLTDTQYF.

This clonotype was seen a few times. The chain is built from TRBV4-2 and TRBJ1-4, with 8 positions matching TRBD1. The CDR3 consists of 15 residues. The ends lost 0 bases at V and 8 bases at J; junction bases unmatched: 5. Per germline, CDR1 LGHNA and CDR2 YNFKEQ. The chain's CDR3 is CASSQDPQGAEKLFF. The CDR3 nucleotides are TGTGCCAGCAGCCAAGATCCCCAGGGGGCGGAAAAACTGTTTTTT.

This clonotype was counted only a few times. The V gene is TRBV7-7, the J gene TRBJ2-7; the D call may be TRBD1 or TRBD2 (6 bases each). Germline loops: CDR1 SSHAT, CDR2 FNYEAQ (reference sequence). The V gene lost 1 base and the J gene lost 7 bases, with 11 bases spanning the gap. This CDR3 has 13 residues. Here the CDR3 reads CASSLDGGGEQYF. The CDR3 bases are TGTGCCAGCAGCTTAGACGGGGGCGGGGAGCAGTACTTC. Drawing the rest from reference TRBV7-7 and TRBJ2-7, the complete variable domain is GAGVSQSPRYKVTKRGQDVTLRCDPISSHATLYWYQQALGQGPEFLTYFNYEAQPDKSGLPSDRFSAERPEGSISTLTIQRTEQRDSAMYRCASSLDGGGEQYFGPGTRLTVT.

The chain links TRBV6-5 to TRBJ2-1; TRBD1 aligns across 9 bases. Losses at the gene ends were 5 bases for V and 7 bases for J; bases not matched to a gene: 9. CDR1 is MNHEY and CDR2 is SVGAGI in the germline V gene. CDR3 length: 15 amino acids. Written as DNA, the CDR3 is TGTGCCAGCAGTAGCCGGGACAGGGCGTTAAATGAGCAGTTCTTC. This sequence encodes CASSSRDRALNEQFF.

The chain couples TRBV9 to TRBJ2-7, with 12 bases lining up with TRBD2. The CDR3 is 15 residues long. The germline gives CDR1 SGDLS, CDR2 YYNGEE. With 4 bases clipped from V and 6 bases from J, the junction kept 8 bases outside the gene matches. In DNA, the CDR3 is TGTGCCAGCAGCCCTAGCGGGAGGGCCGCGGGCGAGCAGTACTTC. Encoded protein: CASSPSGRAAGEQYF.

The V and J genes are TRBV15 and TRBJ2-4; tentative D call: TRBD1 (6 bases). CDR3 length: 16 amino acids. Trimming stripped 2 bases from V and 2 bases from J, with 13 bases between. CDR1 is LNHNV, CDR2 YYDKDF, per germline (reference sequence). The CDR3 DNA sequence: TGTGCCACCAGCAGACTACAGGGTTGGTCCAAAAACATTCAGTACTTC. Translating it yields CATSRLQGWSKNIQYF.